This is a list of T cell receptor beta chains from one sample in a study of T-cell memory formation after mild COVID-19. In TCRdb, the 5' RACE reads were re-called with MiXCR into one record per CDR3 protein. This table holds 250,000 to 350,000 distinct CDR3 sequences, under 20% found once. Sample: PBMCs or a T cell subset sorted from them (not recorded which). The receptor set was obtained from a man younger than 35 who had mild COVID-19 (a few samples of this study predate the infection). Cell type and time point are not known. CDR3s include the opening cysteine and the closing phenylalanine or tryptophan. D genes are given only for firm matches. A row's size may be missing; if present it is once, few, many or a size class.

cdr3_nt,cdr3_aa,j_call,clone_size,d_call,v_call
TGTGCCATTCGAGGGACAGTCTACAATGAGCAGTTCTTC,CAIRGTVYNEQFF,TRBJ2-1,many,TRBD1,TRBV12-3/TRBV12-4
TGTGCCAGCAGCCGCAGGGTTAGCAATCAGCCCCAGCATTTT,CASSRRVSNQPQHF,TRBJ1-5,NA,NA,TRBV28
TGCGCCAGCAGCCAGGTTATGGGGACAGTCGATCAGCCCCAGCATTTT,CASSQVMGTVDQPQHF,TRBJ1-5,few,TRBD1,TRBV4-1
TGCGCCAGCAGCCGACGGTCGGGACCGAACACTGAAGCTTTCTTT,CASSRRSGPNTEAFF,TRBJ1-1,NA,NA,TRBV4-3
TGTGCCAGCAGTTATAGAGGGGGTAGCACAGATACGCAGTATTTT,CASSYRGGSTDTQYF,TRBJ2-3,many,NA,TRBV9
TGTGCCAGCAGTTTCAAGAGGGGGCGAGGTCAGCCCCAGCATTTT,CASSFKRGRGQPQHF,TRBJ1-5,NA,TRBD1,TRBV6-1
TGTGCCAGCAGCGCCCAGACAGGGGACACTGAAGCTTTCTTT,CASSAQTGDTEAFF,TRBJ1-1,few,TRBD1,TRBV7-6
TGTGCCAGCAGTCATTCGGAGCTCAGGTTC,CASSHSELRF,TRBJ2-7,few,NA,TRBV7-9
TGTGCCAGCAGTCTGGTTCGTTGGGAGACCCAGTACTTC,CASSLVRWETQYF,TRBJ2-5,few,NA,TRBV6-5
TGCGCCAGCAGCTCGAGGACAGGGGCCACCGGGGAGCTGTTTTTT,CASSSRTGATGELFF,TRBJ2-2,NA,TRBD1,TRBV5-1
TGCGCCAGCAGCCAAGAAGTTTACCGAAGCATTCAGTACTTC,CASSQEVYRSIQYF,TRBJ2-4,many,NA,TRBV4-3
TGTGCCACCAGCCCCCCAGAGGCAGATACGCAGTATTTT,CATSPPEADTQYF,TRBJ2-3,NA,NA,TRBV24-1